One and the same sample provided the 25 T cell receptor beta chains below, sequenced in a study of Tregs in tolerant kidney transplant recipients. Data came from immunoSEQ multiplex PCR; TCRdb stores just in-frame clones and leaves some out. The table lists about 20,000 clones, roughly 80% of them singletons. What was sequenced was Tregs from blood. The receptors were sampled from a human donor in good health.

The chain links TRBV29-1 to TRBJ1-1, with TRBD1 identical over 8 bases. Germline V CDR1 and CDR2: SQVTM, ANQGSEA. The CDR3 has 13 amino acids. Trimming removed 5 bases from V and 11 bases from J; junction bases left unmatched: 13. CDR3: CSVPGQGAMGAFF. Here the CDR3 DNA reads TGCAGCGTTCCAGGGCAGGGGGCAATGGGCGCTTTCTTT.

V is TRBV2 and J is TRBJ1-2, with 8 bases matching TRBD1. The CDR3 has 14 amino acids. Per the germline V gene, CDR1 is SNHLY and CDR2 is FYNNEI. V dropped 6 bases and J dropped 2; count of bases not matched to a gene: 5. The CDR3 spells CASRDRAGNYGYTF. The CDR3 DNA sequence: TGTGCCAGCAGGGACAGGGCAGGGAACTATGGCTACACCTTC. Supplemented by reference TRBV2 and TRBJ1-2, the full variable domain reads EPEVTQTPSHQVTQMGQEVILRCVPISNHLYFYWYRQILGQKVEFLVSFYNNEISEKSEIFDDQFSVERPDGSNFTLKIRSTKLEDSAMYFCASRDRAGNYGYTFGSGTRLTVV.

The CDR3 DNA is TGTGCCAGCAGCCGAGGGGGAGGGGGAAACGAGCAGTACTTC. Amino acid sequence: CASSRGGGGNEQYF. This chain uses TRBV13 with TRBJ2-7, with D tentatively TRBD2 (7 bases). The CDR3 contains 14 residues. V lost 5 bases, J lost 5 bases, and 16 bases lay in between. Germline V gene sequence: CDR1 PRHDT, CDR2 FYEKMQ (reference sequence).

The chain recombines TRBV7-2 with TRBJ2-3; 7 positions agree with TRBD1. J gave up 0 bases and V 1 base, and 10 bases lay outside the gene matches. The germline V gene has CDR1 SGHTA and CDR2 FQGNSA. The CDR3 contains 18 residues. Here the CDR3 reads CASSLGGTGVLSTDTQYF. Written as DNA, the CDR3 is TGTGCCAGCAGCTTAGGAGGTACAGGGGTTTTGAGCACAGATACGCAGTATTTT.

The J gene is TRBJ2-7, the V gene TRBV2; D gene ambiguous. Germline CDR1 reads SNHLY; CDR2 reads FYNNEI. The V end lost 7 bases, the J end lost 0 bases, and 10 bases lay between the germline ends. The CDR3 loop spans 13 amino acids. The CDR3, as DNA: TGTGCCAGCAAGGACGGCAGCTCCTACGAGCAGTACTTC. Residues: CASKDGSSYEQYF. Together with reference TRBV2 and TRBJ2-7, the CDR3 gives the full variable domain: EPEVTQTPSHQVTQMGQEVILRCVPISNHLYFYWYRQILGQKVEFLVSFYNNEISEKSEIFDDQFSVERPDGSNFTLKIRSTKLEDSAMYFCASKDGSSYEQYFGPGTRLTVT.

This clone was observed once. The chain carries TRBV25-1 and TRBJ1-3; a weak D match, TRBD1 (6 bases). Between the trimmed V and J ends, which lost 5 bases and 0 bases, there was a span of 8 bases. CDR1 is MGHDK and CDR2 is SYGVNS in the germline V gene. This CDR3 contains 14 residues. The CDR3 region is CASSTGFSGNTIYF. The DNA of the CDR3 is TGTGCCAGCAGTACAGGGTTCTCTGGAAACACCATATATTTT.

The gene calls are TRBV6-1 and TRBJ1-1; D remains ambiguous. V was cut by 5 bases and J by 4 bases, with 17 bases left in between. Germline V gene sequence: CDR1 MNHNS, CDR2 SASEGT. The CDR3 spans 15 residues. The CDR3 DNA sequence: TGTGCCAGCAGTCTCAGGAGTCAAGGAGGCACTGAAGCTTTCTTT. Its translation is CASSLRSQGGTEAFF.

In DNA form, the CDR3 reads TGTGCCACCAGCAGTGGATCGGGACCGGGAGGGGATACAGATACGCAGTATTTT. This sequence encodes CATSSGSGPGGDTDTQYF. V gene TRBV15 combines with J gene TRBJ2-3, with 8 bases aligning to TRBD2. The CDR3 runs to 18 residues. V shed 3 bases, J shed 3 bases, and the junction held 14 bases outside the gene matches. Germline V gene data show CDR1 as LNHNV and CDR2 as YYDKDF (reference sequence).

V gene TRBV30 combines with J gene TRBJ2-5, with 9 positions matching TRBD1. The CDR3 is 12 residues long. The germline gives CDR1 GTSNPN, CDR2 SVGIG (reference sequence). The trim removed 5 bases at V and 7 bases at J, leaving 5 bases unmatched. The CDR3 protein is CAWDRGSGTQYF. The CDR3, as DNA: TGTGCCTGGGACAGGGGGTCAGGGACCCAGTACTTC.

This clone was seen more than once but under ten times. The rearrangement joins TRBV6-1 to TRBJ1-6; unclear D gene. CDR1 and CDR2 (germline): MNHNS, SASEGT. CDR3 length: 13 residues. Between the trimmed V and J ends, which lost 2 bases and 10 bases, there was a span of 9 bases. The CDR3 DNA sequence: TGTGCCAGCAGTGAAAGTCGAGGGTCACCCCTCCACTTT. Amino acids: CASSESRGSPLHF.

The chain joins TRBV6-1 to TRBJ1-4; TRBD1 might be the D (6 bases). V shed 11 bases and J shed 11 bases, with 18 bases lying between them. Germline V gene lookup returns CDR1 MNHNS and CDR2 SASEGT. This CDR3 region has 12 residues. CDR3 nucleotides: TGTGCCTCCGGGGAGGGGGGACGGAAACTGTTTTTT. Residues: CASGEGGRKLFF.

The chain couples TRBV18 to TRBJ2-3; possible D gene TRBD2, 6 bases. Germline V lookup: CDR1 KGHSH, CDR2 LQKENI. This CDR3 is built from 18 residues. Trimming left V 1 base short and J 2 bases short, with 19 bases between. CDR3 amino acids: CASSPLGRIAVTTDTQYF. The CDR3 nucleotides are TGTGCCAGCTCACCACTTGGGCGTATAGCGGTTACCACAGATACGCAGTATTTT.

This clone was recorded only once. At one boundary the junction diverges from the germline segment, which might be a read error. This chain uses TRBV11-2 with TRBJ1-1; D may be TRBD1 (6 bases). The CDR3 is 16 amino acids. Germline V gives CDR1 SGHAT, CDR2 FQNNGV. CDR3 in amino acids: CAGSLSPGKGDTEAFF. In nucleotides, the CDR3 is TGTGCCGGCAGCCTGTCGCCGGGAAAGGGGGACACTGAAGCTTTCTTT.

The V and J genes are TRBV7-2 and TRBJ2-3; 9 bases align to TRBD1. The CDR3 is 14 amino acids. Germline assignment: CDR1 SGHTA and CDR2 FQGNSA. Unmatched junction bases numbered 6, after V lost 5 bases and J lost 6 bases. CDR3 residues: CASSLDRGRDTQYF. The DNA for the CDR3 is TGTGCCAGCAGCCTCGACAGGGGGAGGGATACGCAGTATTTT. The full variable domain, completed using reference TRBV7-2 and TRBJ2-3, is GAGVSQSPSNKVTEKGKDVELRCDPISGHTALYWYRQSLGQGLEFLIYFQGNSAPDKSGLPSDRFSAERTGGSVSTLTIQRTQQEDSAVYLCASSLDRGRDTQYFGPGTRLTVL.

The gene calls are TRBV19 and TRBJ2-3; TRBD2 matches at 14 bases. V shed 5 bases, J shed 6 bases, and the junction held 16 bases outside the gene matches. The CDR3 covers 19 residues. Germline CDR1 reads LNHDA; CDR2 reads SQIVND (reference sequence). In DNA, the CDR3 is TGTGCCAGTAGTTTAGGGACTAGCGGGAGCAAGTTTGTACGGGATACGCAGTATTTT. Its protein is CASSLGTSGSKFVRDTQYF.

This clone was seen a single time. The V and J genes are TRBV28 and TRBJ1-1; weak D call: TRBD1 (6 bases). The V gene's germline CDR1 is MDHEN and CDR2 SYDVKM. V was cut by 10 bases and J by 1 base, with 16 bases left in between. CDR3 length: 14 residues. This CDR3 reads CATQSGGRNTEAFF. CDR3 coding DNA: TGTGCCACCCAGTCGGGGGGCAGGAACACTGAAGCTTTCTTT.

In DNA form, the CDR3 reads TGTGCCAGCAGCCGAGGACAGGGGACGCAGTATTTT. The encoded protein is CASSRGQGTQYF. V usage is TRBV6-5 and J usage is TRBJ2-3; 9 bases line up with TRBD1. Germline CDR1 reads MNHEY; CDR2 reads SVGAGI. V trimming: 6 bases; J trimming: 9 bases; junction bases outside the gene matches: 4. The CDR3 has 12 residues.

V is TRBV6-4 and J is TRBJ2-1; 14 nucleotides agree with TRBD2. The CDR3 totals 18 residues. Germline-derived CDR1 and CDR2 are MRHNA and SNTAGT. Trimming took 0 bases from V and 4 from J; bases not matched to a gene: 5. CDR3 sequence reads: CASSDSGLAGESYNEQFF. For the CDR3, the DNA is TGTGCCAGCAGTGACTCGGGACTAGCGGGAGAGTCATACAATGAGCAGTTCTTC.

The chain uses TRBV7-2 and TRBJ2-1, with 9 bases matching TRBD1. The CDR3 covers 16 residues. Per germline, CDR1 SGHTA and CDR2 FQGNSA. V lost 4 bases to trimming and J lost 2 bases; unmatched junction nucleotides: 6. CDR3 in DNA: TGTGCCAGCAGCTCCCTCGGACAGGGGACCTACAATGAGCAGTTCTTC. Protein product: CASSSLGQGTYNEQFF.

The rearrangement links TRBV11-2 to TRBJ2-5; a possible D gene is TRBD2 (5 bases). Trimming pared 3 bases from V and 9 bases from J, leaving 14 bases between. This CDR3 contains 13 residues. From germline, CDR1 is SGHAT and CDR2 FQNNGV. The chain's CDR3 is CASSFGVEESQYF. In nucleotides, the CDR3 is TGTGCCAGCAGCTTTGGGGTGGAGGAGTCCCAGTACTTC.

This clone occurred a few times. The V call is TRBV7-9, the J call TRBJ2-3; unclear D gene. The CDR3 has 14 residues. The germline V and J ends were trimmed by 3 bases and 2 bases, with 9 bases remaining between them. From germline, CDR1 is SEHNR and CDR2 FQNEAQ (reference sequence). CDR3 residues: CASSLRSVTDTQYF. As DNA, the CDR3 is TGTGCCAGCAGCTTGAGGAGTGTCACAGATACGCAGTATTTT.

The rearrangement uses TRBV4-2 and TRBJ1-2; D not resolved. This CDR3 is 15 amino acids long. Germline CDR1 reads LGHNA; CDR2 reads YNFKEQ. The V and J ends lost 1 base and 0 bases respectively, with 9 bases between them. This CDR3 is CASSQGADTNYGYTF. DNA of the CDR3: TGTGCCAGCAGCCAAGGTGCGGATACTAACTATGGCTACACCTTC.

V is TRBV5-4 and J is TRBJ2-5, with 8 bases fitting TRBD2. This CDR3 is 15 amino acids long. Germline V gives CDR1 SGHNT, CDR2 YYREEE (reference sequence). V shed 1 base and J 5 bases; nucleotides not matched to a gene: 7. The CDR3, as DNA: TGTGCCAGCAGCTTGCATGCGGGAGGAGGGGAGACCCAGTACTTC. This sequence encodes CASSLHAGGGETQYF.

CDR3 region: CASSVEFRSQDEQFF. CDR3 coding DNA: TGTGCCAGCAGCGTAGAGTTTAGAAGCCAGGATGAGCAGTTCTTC. The rearrangement uses TRBV9 and TRBJ2-1; D is unresolved. The CDR3 loop spans 15 amino acids. The V and J ends lost 0 bases and 8 bases respectively, with 15 bases between them. Germline V CDR1 and CDR2: SGDLS, YYNGEE.

This chain connects TRBV11-2 to TRBJ1-1; D is unclear. The V and J ends lost 0 bases and 1 base respectively, with 9 bases between them. The CDR3 consists of 15 residues. Germline V lookup: CDR1 SGHAT, CDR2 FQNNGV. The CDR3 sequence is CASSLDWAGNTEAFF. The CDR3 DNA reads as TGTGCCAGCAGCTTAGATTGGGCAGGGAACACTGAAGCTTTCTTT. The whole variable domain, remainder taken from reference TRBV11-2 and TRBJ1-1, is EAGVAQSPRYKIIEKRQSVAFWCNPISGHATLYWYQQILGQGPKLLIQFQNNGVVDDSQLPKDRFSAERLKGVDSTLKIQPAKLEDSAVYLCASSLDWAGNTEAFFGQGTRLTVV.